This T cell receptor beta chain appears in the sequencing data of a study of tissue T cells after allogeneic stem cell transplantation. As for this clone: Antigen specificity is unknown. The gene names here belong to mouse.

As for time point: mouse harvest day 14 after allogeneic transplant. Tail vein injection delivered 10^7 T-cell-depleted bone marrow cells and 10^6 splenic CD5+ T cells. This mouse GVHD model was MHC-mismatched B6 to BALB/c, profiled day 7 or 14. Study-level points and caveats: Across patients, clones rarely overlapped, yet motif clusters were shared tissue-specifically. Only a limited share of tissue TCRs appeared in blood or spleen.

The data were produced by immunoSEQ multiplex PCR, yet TCRdb's version contains in-frame clones alone and is incomplete. In the table there are fewer than 10,000 clones, about a third of which are singletons. The receptor was isolated from a female BALB/c mouse given C57BL/6 T cells with graft-versus-host disease after an allogeneic hematopoietic cell transplant. The sample taken for sequencing was skin.

CDR3 amino acids: CASSPRSQNTLYF. Partial CDR3 DNA: TGTGCCAGCAGTCCCAGGAGTCAAAACACCTTGTAC. J is TRBJ2-4 and V is TRBV26, with D hard to call. The observed sequence ends 1 residue before the CDR3 terminus, with the missing tail filled in from the germline J gene. Trimming shortened V by 4 bases and J by 0 bases, and 5 bases separated the two germline ends. Germline CDR1 KGHPV, CDR2 FQNQEV (reference sequence). The CDR3 is 13 residues long. Complete variable domain (other parts from reference TRBV26 and TRBJ2-4): NSKVIQTPRYLVKGQGQKAKMRCIPEKGHPVVFWYQQNKNNEFKFLINFQNQEVLQQIDMTEKRFSAECPSNSPCSLEIQSSEAGDSALYLCASSPRSQNTLYFGAGTRLSVL.